One TCR beta chain is described in this entry. The antigen is not known. RNA was isolated and reverse transcribed to cDNA, the sequencing template. TCRdb's copy holds only in-frame clones and misses some; the assay was immunoSEQ multiplex PCR. The sample shows 10,000 to 15,000 clones, 65% to 70% of them seen only once. The data belong to a study of CD8+ T cells in alopecia areata. On the study more broadly: Oral tofacitinib (5 to 10 mg twice daily) was administered to treated patients. Study-wide results and caveats: Higher clonality than in normal scalp was seen in lesional scalp, especially alopecia totalis/universalis. In blood and scalp, many expanded lesional clones persisted during tofacitinib. For patients receiving tofacitinib, scalp clonality and expanded CD8+ clones among the top 100 significantly decreased.

Documented treatment: oral pan-JAK inhibitor, 5-10 mg twice daily. Obtained from alopecia areata patients were lesional scalp punch biopsies along with peripheral blood. The CDR3 extends over 18 amino acids. Germline lookup yields CDR1 MGHRA and CDR2 YSYEKL. Trimming removed 1 base from V and 6 bases from J, with 22 bases in between. This receptor was taken from a human donor with alopecia areata. This material consisted of skin, taken at week 4, from a patient treated with tofacitinib. The rearrangement links TRBV4-1 to TRBJ2-4; D remains unclear. The CDR3 bases are TGCGCCAGCAGCCAAGCGTCGACAATTGGCCGACAAGTAAACATTCAGTACTTC. Encoded protein: CASSQASTIGRQVNIQYF.